This T cell receptor (beta chain) was sequenced for a study of blood T cells in healthy people across ages. Regarding the study as a whole: Getting older went along with TCR beta diversity per million T cells dropping roughly linearly. Considered underestimates were the diversity estimates obtained from one million T cells.

It was with a sample-barcoded 5' primer and a J-beta primer mix that a second PCR of about 6 to 11 cycles was run. TCRdb re-called the 5' RACE reads with MiXCR, one entry per CDR3 protein. This table holds approximately 1.5 million distinct CDR3 sequences, 35% to 45% found once. CDR1 and CDR2 (germline): SEHNR, FQNEAQ (reference sequence). The CDR3 loop spans 15 amino acids. Total RNA was isolated from each sample in quantities of at least 5.5 micrograms. For this clonotype: The antigen remains undetermined. A read error may be the cause here, since a much bigger clone is one base away.

Sample: blood. The receptor was derived from a woman aged 18-35 years in good health. The chain uses TRBV7-9 and TRBJ2-1; no clear D. The last part of the DNA fits TRBJ2-7 better; the J call may be wrong. The CDR3 coding sequence is TGTGCCAGCAGCTTAGGCCCAAGCTCCTACAATGAGCAGTACTTC. It encodes CASSLGPSSYNEQYF.